This is a list of T cell receptor beta chains from one sample in a study of tumor-infiltrating lymphocytes in primary liver carcinoma. From the multiplex PCR reads, TCRdb called clonotypes with MiXCR, one entry per CDR3 protein. The data show some 180,000 distinct CDR3 sequences, over 45% seen once. What was sequenced was peripheral blood. The origin of the receptors is a man aged 40-49 years with primary liver carcinoma and hepatitis B virus infection. The CDR3 runs from the conserved cysteine through the conserved F or W.

CDR3 protein: CASSLVRGAEAFF
J gene: TRBJ1-1
V gene: TRBV5-1

CDR3 protein: CATTSGGGYEQYF
J gene: TRBJ2-7
V gene: TRBV10-3

CDR3 protein: CASSLRRTGRRKDNQPQHF
J gene: TRBJ1-5
V gene: TRBV28

CDR3 protein: CASSQGTSGLSEQFF
J gene: TRBJ2-1
V gene: TRBV4-2

CDR3 protein: CASSDWTSTYNEQFF
J gene: TRBJ2-1
V gene: TRBV11-2

CDR3 protein: CACSSTGDWYEQCF
J gene: TRBJ2-7
V gene: TRBV11-2

CDR3 protein: CASSSGLADYNEQFF
J gene: TRBJ2-1
V gene: TRBV11-2

CDR3 protein: CASRGHTEAFF
J gene: TRBJ1-1
V gene: TRBV5-8

CDR3 protein: CASLPIRDGDTEAFF
J gene: TRBJ1-1
V gene: TRBV13

CDR3 protein: CASSSTSGREEQYF
J gene: TRBJ2-7
V gene: TRBV12-3/TRBV12-4

CDR3 protein: CGSSQVIAGARETQYF
J gene: TRBJ2-5
V gene: TRBV4-1

CDR3 protein: CAASDDLNTGELFF
J gene: TRBJ2-2
V gene: TRBV10-3

CDR3 protein: CASSGPSREKLFF
J gene: TRBJ1-4
V gene: TRBV2

CDR3 protein: CASSPGLQETQHF
J gene: TRBJ2-5
V gene: TRBV11-2

CDR3 protein: CASSSDIRGYTF
J gene: TRBJ1-2
V gene: TRBV12-3/TRBV12-4

CDR3 protein: CSVEEVATYEQYF
J gene: TRBJ2-7
V gene: TRBV29-1

CDR3 protein: CASSLGGGSYNEQLF
J gene: TRBJ2-1
V gene: TRBV11-2